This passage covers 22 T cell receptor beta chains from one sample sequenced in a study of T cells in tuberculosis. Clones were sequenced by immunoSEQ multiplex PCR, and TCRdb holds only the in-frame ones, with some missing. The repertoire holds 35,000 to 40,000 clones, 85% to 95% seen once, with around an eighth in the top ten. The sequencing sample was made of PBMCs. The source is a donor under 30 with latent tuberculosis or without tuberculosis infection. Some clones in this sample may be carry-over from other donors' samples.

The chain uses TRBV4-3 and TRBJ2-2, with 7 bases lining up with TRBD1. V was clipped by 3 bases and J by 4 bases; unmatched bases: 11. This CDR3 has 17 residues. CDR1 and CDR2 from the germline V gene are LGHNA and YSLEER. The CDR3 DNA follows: TGCGCCAGCAGCCAGGGTCTCGGACAGGCTACCACCGGGGAGCTGTTTTTT. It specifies CASSQGLGQATTGELFF.

CDR3 amino acids: CASSILQENQPQHF. In DNA, the CDR3 is TGTGCCAGTAGTATCTTACAGGAAAATCAGCCCCAGCATTTT. The chain links TRBV19 to TRBJ1-5, with a possible D match to TRBD1 (5 bases). Between the trimmed V and J ends, which lost 3 bases and 4 bases, there was a span of 10 bases. The CDR3 runs to 14 residues. Germline-derived CDR1 and CDR2 are LNHDA and SQIVND (reference sequence).

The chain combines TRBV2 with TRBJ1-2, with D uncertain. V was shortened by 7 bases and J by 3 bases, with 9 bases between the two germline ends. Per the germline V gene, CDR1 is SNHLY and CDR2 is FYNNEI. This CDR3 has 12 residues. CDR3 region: CASTELHYGYTF. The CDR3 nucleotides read TGTGCCAGCACCGAGCTGCACTATGGCTACACCTTC. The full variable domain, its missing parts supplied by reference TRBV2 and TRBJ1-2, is EPEVTQTPSHQVTQMGQEVILRCVPISNHLYFYWYRQILGQKVEFLVSFYNNEISEKSEIFDDQFSVERPDGSNFTLKIRSTKLEDSAMYFCASTELHYGYTFGSGTRLTVV.

CDR3 protein: CASSPSGGTTNYGYTF. CDR3 bases: TGTGCCAGCTCACCATCTGGCGGAACCACTAACTATGGCTACACCTTC. The rearrangement links TRBV18 to TRBJ1-2; no clear D gene. Looked up from germline, CDR1 is KGHSH and CDR2 is LQKENI. V was pared by 2 bases and J by 0 bases, with 13 bases between. CDR3 length: 16 residues.

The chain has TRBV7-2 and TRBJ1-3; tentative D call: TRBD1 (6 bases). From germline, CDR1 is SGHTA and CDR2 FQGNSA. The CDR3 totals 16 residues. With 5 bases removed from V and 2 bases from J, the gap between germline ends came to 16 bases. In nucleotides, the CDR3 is TGTGCCAGCAGCCCCGTTCACAGGGCTACTGGAAACACCATATATTTT. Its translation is CASSPVHRATGNTIYF.

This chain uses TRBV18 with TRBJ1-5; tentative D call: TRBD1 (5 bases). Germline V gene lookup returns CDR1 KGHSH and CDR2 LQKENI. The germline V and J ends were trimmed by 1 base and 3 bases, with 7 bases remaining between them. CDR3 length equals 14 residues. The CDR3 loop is CASSPQQDNQPQHF. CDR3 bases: TGTGCCAGCTCACCACAACAGGACAATCAGCCCCAGCATTTT. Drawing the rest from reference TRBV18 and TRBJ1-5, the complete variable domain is NAGVMQNPRHLVRRRGQEARLRCSPMKGHSHVYWYRQLPEEGLKFMVYLQKENIIDESGMPKERFSAEFPKEGPSILRIQQVVRGDSAAYFCASSPQQDNQPQHFGDGTRLSIL.

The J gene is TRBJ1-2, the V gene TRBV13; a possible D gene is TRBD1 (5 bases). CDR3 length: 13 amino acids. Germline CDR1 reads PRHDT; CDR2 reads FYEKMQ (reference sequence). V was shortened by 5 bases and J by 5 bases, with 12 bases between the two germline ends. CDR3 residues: CASSQVQGYGYTF. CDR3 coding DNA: TGTGCCAGCAGCCAAGTGCAGGGTTATGGCTACACCTTC. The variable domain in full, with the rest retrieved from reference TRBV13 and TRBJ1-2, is AAGVIQSPRHLIKEKRETATLKCYPIPRHDTVYWYQQGPGQDPQFLISFYEKMQSDKGSIPDRFSAQQFSDYHSELNMSSLELGDSALYFCASSQVQGYGYTFGSGTRLTVV.

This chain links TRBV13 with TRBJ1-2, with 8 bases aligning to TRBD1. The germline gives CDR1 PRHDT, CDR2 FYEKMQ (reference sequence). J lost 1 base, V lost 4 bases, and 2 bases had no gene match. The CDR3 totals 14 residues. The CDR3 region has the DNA TGTGCCAGCAGCTGGACAGGGAGTAACTATGGCTACACCTTC. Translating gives CASSWTGSNYGYTF. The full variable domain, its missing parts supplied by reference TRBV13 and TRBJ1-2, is AAGVIQSPRHLIKEKRETATLKCYPIPRHDTVYWYQQGPGQDPQFLISFYEKMQSDKGSIPDRFSAQQFSDYHSELNMSSLELGDSALYFCASSWTGSNYGYTFGSGTRLTVV.

In nucleotides, the CDR3 is TGCGCCAGCAGCTCCGGGACTAGTTATAATGAGCAGTTCTTC. This encodes CASSSGTSYNEQFF. The chain recombines TRBV4-3 with TRBJ2-1, with TRBD2 matching over 8 bases. The CDR3 is 14 residues long. The V segment lost 5 bases and the J segment 7 bases; nucleotides outside the gene matches: 7. Per the germline V gene, CDR1 is LGHNA and CDR2 is YSLEER.

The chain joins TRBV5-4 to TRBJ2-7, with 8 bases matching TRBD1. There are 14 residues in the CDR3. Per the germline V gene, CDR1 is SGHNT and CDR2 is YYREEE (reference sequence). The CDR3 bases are TGTGCCAGTAGCTTGTTTGGGACAGGCCACGAGCAGTACGTC. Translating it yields CASSLFGTGHEQYV.

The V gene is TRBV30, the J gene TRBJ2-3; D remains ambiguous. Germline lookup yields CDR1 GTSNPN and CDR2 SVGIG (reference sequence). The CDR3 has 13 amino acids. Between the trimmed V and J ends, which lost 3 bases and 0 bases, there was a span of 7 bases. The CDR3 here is CAWRIASTDTQYF. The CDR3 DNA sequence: TGTGCCTGGAGGATAGCTAGCACAGATACGCAGTATTTT.

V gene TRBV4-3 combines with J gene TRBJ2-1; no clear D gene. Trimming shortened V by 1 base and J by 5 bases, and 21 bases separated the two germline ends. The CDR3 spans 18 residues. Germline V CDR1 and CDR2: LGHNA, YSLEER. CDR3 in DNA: TGCGCCAGCAGCCAAGTAACCCCGGGTTCCCGCAGCCACAATGAGCAGTTCTTC. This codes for CASSQVTPGSRSHNEQFF.

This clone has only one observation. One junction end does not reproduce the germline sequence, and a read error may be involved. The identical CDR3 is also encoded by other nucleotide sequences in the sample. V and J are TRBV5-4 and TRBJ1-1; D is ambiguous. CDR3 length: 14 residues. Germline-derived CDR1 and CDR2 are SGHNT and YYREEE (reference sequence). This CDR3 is CASSLEEGNTEAFF. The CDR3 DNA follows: TGTGCCAGTAGCTTAGAGGAAGGTAACACTGAAGCTTTCTTT.

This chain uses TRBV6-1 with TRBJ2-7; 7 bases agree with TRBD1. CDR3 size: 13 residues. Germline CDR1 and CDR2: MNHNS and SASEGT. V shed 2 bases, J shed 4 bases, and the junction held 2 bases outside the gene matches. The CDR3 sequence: CASSERGLYEQYV. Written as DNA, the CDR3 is TGTGCCAGCAGTGAAAGGGGGCTTTACGAGCAGTACGTC.

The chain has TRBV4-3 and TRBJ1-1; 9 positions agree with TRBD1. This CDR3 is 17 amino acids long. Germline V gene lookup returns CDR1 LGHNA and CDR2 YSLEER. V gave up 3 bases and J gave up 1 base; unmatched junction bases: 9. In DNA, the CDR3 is TGCGCCAGCAGCCAGGAACTGCCGGGACAGGGGAACACTGAAGCTTTCTTT. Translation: CASSQELPGQGNTEAFF.

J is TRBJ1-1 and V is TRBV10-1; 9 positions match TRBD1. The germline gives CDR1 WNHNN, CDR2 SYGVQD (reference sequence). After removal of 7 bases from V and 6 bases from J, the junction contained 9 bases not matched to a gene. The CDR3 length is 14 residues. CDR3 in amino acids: CASTSTGGRAEAFF. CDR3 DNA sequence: TGCGCCAGCACCTCGACAGGGGGAAGGGCTGAAGCTTTCTTT.

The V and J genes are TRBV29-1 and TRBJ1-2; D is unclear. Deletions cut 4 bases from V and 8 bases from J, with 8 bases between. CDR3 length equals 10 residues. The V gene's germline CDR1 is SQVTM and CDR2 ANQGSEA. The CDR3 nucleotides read TGCAGCGTTGCGGAGAGGGGCTACACCTTC. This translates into CSVAERGYTF.

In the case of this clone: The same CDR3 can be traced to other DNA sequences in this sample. This CDR3 reads CASSSREGGNQPQHF. DNA for the CDR3: TGTGCCAGCAGCTCTCGCGAGGGCGGCAATCAGCCCCAGCATTTT. The chain joins TRBV7-9 to TRBJ1-5, with D unresolved. Germline-derived CDR1 and CDR2 are SEHNR and FQNEAQ (reference sequence). This CDR3 contains 15 residues. V was pared by 4 bases and J by 2 bases, with 12 bases between.

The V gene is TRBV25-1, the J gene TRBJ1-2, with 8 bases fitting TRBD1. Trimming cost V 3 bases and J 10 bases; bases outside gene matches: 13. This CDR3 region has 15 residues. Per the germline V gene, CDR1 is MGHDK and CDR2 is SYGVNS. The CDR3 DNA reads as TGTGCCAGCAGTGAGTTGCAGGGGGCGGATTTGGACTACACCTTC. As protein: CASSELQGADLDYTF.

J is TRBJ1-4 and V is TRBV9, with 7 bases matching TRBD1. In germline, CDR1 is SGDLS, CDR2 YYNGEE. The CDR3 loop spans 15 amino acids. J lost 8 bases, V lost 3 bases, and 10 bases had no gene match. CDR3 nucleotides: TGTGCCAGCAGCGCTCAAACAGGGGCGGACGAAAAACTGTTTTTT. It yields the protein CASSAQTGADEKLFF.

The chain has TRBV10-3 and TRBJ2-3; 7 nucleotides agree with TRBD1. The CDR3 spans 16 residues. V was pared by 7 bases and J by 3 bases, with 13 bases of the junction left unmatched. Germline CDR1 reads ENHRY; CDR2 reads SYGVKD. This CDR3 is CAIKTGTAIGTDTQYF. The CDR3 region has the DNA TGTGCCATCAAAACCGGGACAGCCATCGGGACAGATACGCAGTATTTT.

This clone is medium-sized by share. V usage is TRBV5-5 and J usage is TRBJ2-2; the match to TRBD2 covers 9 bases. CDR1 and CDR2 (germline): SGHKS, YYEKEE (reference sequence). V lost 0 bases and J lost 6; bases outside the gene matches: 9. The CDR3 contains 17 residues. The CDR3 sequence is CASSLVAGAPPAGELFF. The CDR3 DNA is TGTGCCAGCAGCTTGGTAGCGGGGGCCCCTCCGGCCGGGGAGCTGTTTTTT.